A single sample gave rise to the 19 T cell receptor beta chains below, sequenced in a study of human T cells and chemical hapten exposure. TCRdb passed the RACE reads through MiXCR, listing each CDR3 protein once. The table lists approximately 90,000 distinct CDR3 sequences, approximately 9.7% of them singletons. Time point denoted: healthy volunteer bleed at 2 weeks. Unfractionated whole blood yielded total RNA. Sequencing was performed on whole blood. The receptors were sampled from a female donor in good health. Some clones in this sample may be carry-over from other donors' samples.

The gene calls are TRBV28 and TRBJ1-4; no reliable D call. The V and J ends lost 6 bases and 0 bases respectively, with 14 bases between them. Germline assignment: CDR1 MDHEN and CDR2 SYDVKM. The length of the CDR3 is 16 residues. In DNA form, the CDR3 reads TGTGCCAGCAGAAACCCGGGCCCTGCAACTAATGAAAAACTGTTTTTT. It is translated as CASRNPGPATNEKLFF.

This clonotype was seen more than once but under ten times. CDR3 in amino acids: CASSAARITDTQYF. CDR3 nucleotide sequence: TGTGCCAGCAGCGCGGCACGAATCACAGATACGCAGTATTTT. V is TRBV12-3 or TRBV12-4 and J is TRBJ2-3; D gene ambiguous. Trimming shortened V by 6 bases and J by 2 bases, and 12 bases separated the two germline ends. CDR3 size: 14 residues.

The chain combines TRBV7-8 with TRBJ2-2; 8 bases line up with TRBD2. Germline V gene sequence: CDR1 SGHVS, CDR2 FQNEAQ. The CDR3 sequence is 19 residues long. Unmatched junction bases numbered 12, after V lost 2 bases and J lost 1 base. The CDR3 DNA sequence: TGTGCCAGCAGCTTACCCACCCGGACTAGCCCATGGAACACCGGGGAGCTGTTTTTT. Protein: CASSLPTRTSPWNTGELFF. Combining the CDR3 with reference TRBV7-8 and TRBJ2-2 gives the whole variable domain GAGVSQSPRYKVAKRGQDVALRCDPISGHVSLFWYQQALGQGPEFLTYFQNEAQLDKSGLPSDRFFAERPEGSVSTLKIQRTQQEDSAVYLCASSLPTRTSPWNTGELFFGEGSRLTVL.

This clonotype was picked up a small number of times. The V and J genes are TRBV28 and TRBJ2-6, with a tentative D call TRBD2 (5 bases). The CDR3 has 15 residues. The germline gives CDR1 MDHEN, CDR2 SYDVKM. Trimming shortened V by 5 bases and J by 2 bases, and 10 bases separated the two germline ends. The CDR3 sequence: CASSVGEAGANVLTF. The DNA of the CDR3 is TGTGCCAGCAGTGTCGGGGAAGCTGGGGCCAACGTCCTGACTTTC.

This clonotype was seen a handful of times. The chain is built from TRBV4-3 and TRBJ1-1; 8 nucleotides match TRBD1. CDR3 length: 15 amino acids. Germline assignment: CDR1 LGHNA and CDR2 YSLEER. The V segment lost 0 bases and the J segment 4 bases; nucleotides outside the gene matches: 4. Written as DNA, the CDR3 is TGCGCCAGCAGCCAAGATCAGGGGGCGAGCACTGAAGCTTTCTTT. It codes for CASSQDQGASTEAFF.

This clonotype appeared a few times. The chain recombines TRBV5-1 with TRBJ2-2; no clear D gene. V lost 0 bases to trimming and J lost 3 bases, with 6 bases between them. The germline gives CDR1 SGHRS, CDR2 YFSETQ. CDR3 length: 14 residues. The CDR3 loop is CASSLARDTGELFF. In DNA form, the CDR3 reads TGCGCCAGCAGCTTGGCCCGGGACACCGGGGAGCTGTTTTTT.

This clonotype was picked up many times. This sequence joins TRBV12-3 or TRBV12-4 and TRBJ2-1; TRBD2 aligns across 7 bases. There are 12 residues in the CDR3. Trimming removed 1 base from V and 14 bases from J; junction bases left unmatched: 5. The CDR3: CASSLDSGPEFF. The CDR3 nucleotides read TGTGCCAGCAGTTTAGATAGCGGGCCTGAGTTCTTC.

This clonotype has a handful of counts. The gene calls are TRBV7-9 and TRBJ2-1, with 9 bases fitting TRBD2. The V segment lost 3 bases and the J segment 8 bases; nucleotides outside the gene matches: 8. Germline V gene data show CDR1 as SEHNR and CDR2 as FQNEAQ (reference sequence). The CDR3 covers 15 residues. The CDR3 nucleotides are TGTGCCAGCAGCTTTTCCAGCGGGAGGTTTGATGAGCAGTTCTTC. Protein: CASSFSSGRFDEQFF.

This clonotype was counted at least ten times. J is TRBJ1-2 and V is TRBV29-1; D perhaps matches TRBD1 (5 bases). This CDR3 is 13 amino acids long. Deletions cut 4 bases from V and 7 bases from J, with 16 bases between. The germline V gene encodes CDR1 SQVTM and CDR2 ANQGSEA. The CDR3 nucleotides are TGCAGCGTTGCGGAGGGGCCCGGGGGTGGCTACACCTTC. Residues: CSVAEGPGGGYTF.

The chain combines TRBV7-2 with TRBJ1-2; 7 nucleotides match TRBD1. This CDR3 is 14 amino acids long. Trimming took 6 bases from V and 3 from J; bases not matched to a gene: 7. The germline V gene encodes CDR1 SGHTA and CDR2 FQGNSA. CDR3 DNA: TGTGCCAGCAGTCAACGACAGGGCTACTATGGCTACACCTTC. This sequence encodes CASSQRQGYYGYTF.

This clonotype was found many times. The chain has TRBV28 and TRBJ1-1; D not certain. The V end lost 6 bases, the J end lost 5 bases, and 19 bases lay between the germline ends. The germline V gene has CDR1 MDHEN and CDR2 SYDVKM. The length of the CDR3 is 15 residues. CDR3 bases: TGTGCCAGCAGGACTCCCTCCGGAGGAGGAACTGAAGCTTTCTTT. Translation gives CASRTPSGGGTEAFF.

As to this clonotype: This likely comes from a read error, as the CDR3 has no conserved phenylalanine or tryptophan at its end. The J gene is TRBJ2-6, the V gene TRBV10-2; D unresolved. Trimming cost V 6 bases and J 0 bases, with 6 bases left between them. CDR3 length: 14 residues. CDR1 and CDR2 from the germline V gene are WSHSY and SAAADI. The CDR3 protein is CASRGISGANVLTY. For the CDR3, the DNA is TGCGCCAGCAGGGGTATCTCTGGGGCCAACGTCCTGACTTAC.

The V call is TRBV12-3 or TRBV12-4, the J call TRBJ2-3; 7 bases map to TRBD2. V shed 6 bases and J 4 bases; nucleotides not matched to a gene: 4. The CDR3 has 13 amino acids. CDR3 in DNA: TGTGCCAGCAGGGGAGGGGCCTCAGATACGCAGTATTTT. Residues: CASRGGASDTQYF.

This clonotype was observed a few times. This rearrangement joins TRBV20-1 to TRBJ2-7, with 12 bases identical to TRBD1. Germline V gives CDR1 DFQATT, CDR2 SNEGSKA (reference sequence). Trimming at V came to 5 bases and at J to 7 bases, leaving 9 bases not matched to a gene. This CDR3 spans 14 amino acids. CDR3 DNA: TGCAGTGCTCCCAGGGGGACAGGGGGCAGGGAGCAGTACTTC. Protein sequence: CSAPRGTGGREQYF.

This clonotype turned up a few times. V usage is TRBV25-1 and J usage is TRBJ2-3; D may be TRBD2 (5 bases). Germline CDR1 reads MGHDK; CDR2 reads SYGVNS. The CDR3 contains 15 residues. Trimming left V 2 bases short and J 1 base short, with 10 bases between. The CDR3 region is CASSEEEVGTDTQYF. DNA of the CDR3: TGTGCCAGCAGTGAAGAGGAGGTGGGCACAGATACGCAGTATTTT.

This clonotype was detected ten times or more. The V and J genes are TRBV29-1 and TRBJ2-7; the D is unclear. Germline V gives CDR1 SQVTM, CDR2 ANQGSEA. Trimming cost V 3 bases and J 3 bases, with 18 bases left between them. This CDR3 is built from 15 residues. The CDR3 DNA reads as TGCAGCGTTGATATCAGTGGAACCTATCGCTACGAGCAGTACTTC. Translation: CSVDISGTYRYEQYF.

J is TRBJ2-1 and V is TRBV6-5; tentative D call: TRBD2 (6 bases). There are 16 residues in the CDR3. The germline V and J ends were trimmed by 4 bases and 8 bases, with 21 bases remaining between them. CDR1 is MNHEY and CDR2 is SVGAGI in the germline V gene. The CDR3 here is CASSSPSGEVMDEQFF. The CDR3 DNA reads TGTGCCAGCAGTTCCCCGTCCGGGGAGGTAATGGATGAGCAGTTCTTC.

At least ten counts were recorded for this clonotype. The chain combines TRBV7-8 with TRBJ2-3, with TRBD2 matching 10 bases. Germline CDR1 SGHVS, CDR2 FQNEAQ. V trimming: 4 bases; J trimming: 2 bases; junction bases outside the gene matches: 3. This CDR3 comprises 15 residues. The CDR3 sequence is CASSSGLAVTDTQYF. Here the CDR3 DNA reads TGTGCCAGCAGCTCTGGACTAGCGGTCACAGATACGCAGTATTTT. The full variable domain, completed using reference TRBV7-8 and TRBJ2-3, is GAGVSQSPRYKVAKRGQDVALRCDPISGHVSLFWYQQALGQGPEFLTYFQNEAQLDKSGLPSDRFFAERPEGSVSTLKIQRTQQEDSAVYLCASSSGLAVTDTQYFGPGTRLTVL.

This clonotype came up many times. This chain uses TRBV29-1 with TRBJ1-1; weak D call: TRBD1 (6 bases). In germline, CDR1 is SQVTM, CDR2 ANQGSEA. The CDR3 loop spans 10 amino acids. V dropped 7 bases and J dropped 8 bases, with 11 bases sitting between them. The CDR3 here is CSGKQGEAFF. In DNA, the CDR3 is TGCAGCGGGAAACAGGGAGAAGCTTTCTTT. Full variable domain (remainder filled in from reference TRBV29-1 and TRBJ1-1): SAVISQKPSRDICQRGTSLTIQCQVDSQVTMMFWYRQQPGQSLTLIATANQGSEATYESGFVIDKFPISRPNLTFSTLTVSNMSPEDSSIYLCSGKQGEAFFGQGTRLTVV.